This T cell receptor (beta chain) was obtained from a study of CD8+ T cells in alopecia areata. Sorting of CD4+ and CD8+ T cells was performed on PBMCs. This clone was found a few times. V dropped 3 bases and J dropped 3 bases, with 11 bases sitting between them. Germline values: CDR1 SQVTM, CDR2 ANQGSEA. The CDR3 covers 13 residues. Once RNA had been extracted, it was reverse transcribed into cDNA to act as the sequencing template. The table came from immunoSEQ multiplex PCR; TCRdb's copy has only in-frame clones and leaves some out. Here the sample spans around 120,000 clones, around 50% being singletons.

This sequence joins TRBV29-1 and TRBJ1-2, with TRBD1 as a possible D gene (6 bases). Sequenced input: NKG2D-low CD8+ T cells sorted from blood. This TCR was sampled from a human donor with alopecia areata. CDR3 DNA: TGCAGCGTTGACGCAGGGGCTTACTATGGCTACACCTTC. Translating it yields CSVDAGAYYGYTF.